The next 27 T cell receptor beta chains were all read from a single sample in a study of beta chain features in type 1 diabetes. Since all of the isolated RNA was reverse transcribed, expressed TCRB transcripts were what got sequenced. Sequencing used immunoSEQ multiplex PCR; TCRdb keeps in-frame clones, though not all of them. The profile covers almost 250,000 clones, with 13% to 15% appearing a single time and about 0.026% taken by the ten largest. Source material: naive CD4+ T cells from blood. Receptors originate from a woman aged 40 to 50 in good health.

This clone occurred a few times. The chain recombines TRBV25-1 with TRBJ1-2; 9 positions match TRBD1. Germline loops: CDR1 MGHDK, CDR2 SYGVNS. The CDR3 has 12 residues. Losses at the gene ends were 5 bases for V and 8 bases for J; bases not matched to a gene: 3. CDR3 region: CASSLDRGGYTF. The CDR3 bases are TGTGCCAGCAGTCTGGACAGGGGAGGCTACACCTTC.

The rearrangement links TRBV5-4 to TRBJ1-1, with D maybe TRBD1 (6 bases). CDR1 is SGHNT, CDR2 YYREEE, per germline (reference sequence). Deletions cut 4 bases from V and 1 base from J, with 20 bases between. The CDR3 consists of 17 residues. CDR3 nucleotide sequence: TGTGCCAGCAGCCTAAATAGGGGGGGCGCTCGGAACACTGAAGCTTTCTTT. Encoded protein: CASSLNRGGARNTEAFF.

This clone was counted between two and nine times. This chain connects TRBV4-1 to TRBJ2-5; D gene uncertain. CDR1 MGHRA and CDR2 YSYEKL come from the germline V gene. Trimming removed 0 bases from V and 2 bases from J, with 16 bases in between. CDR3 length: 17 amino acids. The CDR3 region has the DNA TGCGCCAGCAGCCAAGATGCCCAGGCCACACATCAAGAGACCCAGTACTTC. Its protein is CASSQDAQATHQETQYF.

V is TRBV18 and J is TRBJ1-2, with unresolved D. This CDR3 has 12 amino acids. Trimming removed 2 bases from V and 6 bases from J, with 7 bases in between. The V gene's germline CDR1 is KGHSH and CDR2 LQKENI. Here the CDR3 reads CASSPWENGYTF. CDR3 sequence (DNA): TGTGCCAGCTCACCATGGGAGAATGGCTACACCTTC.

The chain combines TRBV1 with TRBJ2-1; the D call in the table, TRBD2, was not verified against the DNA. TRBV1 is a pseudogene locus. The CDR3 is made up of 19 amino acids. CDR3 in amino acids: CTSSQDRAGGPSSYNEQFF. The CDR3 DNA is TGCACCAGCAGCCAAGATCGAGCGGGGGGCCCGAGCTCCTACAATGAGCAGTTCTTC.

V usage is TRBV21-1 and J usage is TRBJ2-7; whether TRBD1, the table's D call, matches the DNA was not checked. TRBV21-1 is recorded as a pseudogene. The CDR3 has 12 residues. The CDR3 region has the DNA TGTGCCAGCCTGGGACAACCCTACGAGCAGTACTTC. This codes for CASLGQPYEQYF.

This chain links TRBV5-1 with TRBJ1-2; the D gene is possibly TRBD1 (5 bases). V dropped 4 bases and J dropped 4 bases, with 17 bases sitting between them. In germline, CDR1 is SGHRS, CDR2 YFSETQ. CDR3 length: 15 residues. CDR3: CASSPQAGTLYGYTF. The DNA for the CDR3 is TGCGCCAGCAGCCCCCAAGCGGGGACCCTCTATGGCTACACCTTC.

The gene calls are TRBV7-2 and TRBJ2-7; 7 nucleotides align to TRBD1. Germline assignment: CDR1 SGHTA and CDR2 FQGNSA. CDR3 size: 16 residues. V was clipped by 5 bases and J by 5 bases; unmatched bases: 15. The CDR3 spells CASSHLALTGDHEQYF. CDR3 coding DNA: TGTGCCAGCAGCCACCTGGCCCTCACAGGGGACCACGAGCAGTACTTC.

The chain employs TRBV18 and TRBJ2-5; D is unclear. Trimming left V 2 bases short and J 0 bases short, with 10 bases between. This CDR3 is built from 15 residues. Germline values: CDR1 KGHSH, CDR2 LQKENI. The CDR3 nucleotides are TGTGCCAGCTCACCAACCGGCGGATACCAAGAGACCCAGTACTTC. Its protein is CASSPTGGYQETQYF. Looking up the rest from reference TRBV18 and TRBJ2-5 gives the full variable domain: NAGVMQNPRHLVRRRGQEARLRCSPMKGHSHVYWYRQLPEEGLKFMVYLQKENIIDESGMPKERFSAEFPKEGPSILRIQQVVRGDSAAYFCASSPTGGYQETQYFGPGTRLLVL.

This clone was recorded a few times. This rearrangement joins TRBV11-2 to TRBJ2-4; the match to TRBD2 covers 7 bases. This CDR3 comprises 16 residues. Unmatched junction bases numbered 16, after V lost 4 bases and J lost 10 bases. Germline CDR1 is SGHAT and CDR2 is FQNNGV. The CDR3 here is CASSSPGGLMSSIQYF. The CDR3 region has the DNA TGTGCCAGCAGCTCCCCCGGGGGGTTGATGAGTTCGATTCAGTACTTC. The full variable domain, completed using reference TRBV11-2 and TRBJ2-4, is EAGVAQSPRYKIIEKRQSVAFWCNPISGHATLYWYQQILGQGPKLLIQFQNNGVVDDSQLPKDRFSAERLKGVDSTLKIQPAKLEDSAVYLCASSSPGGLMSSIQYFGAGTRLSVL.

This clone turned up a few times. The chain couples TRBV5-1 to TRBJ2-7; the match to TRBD1 covers 7 bases. Looked up from germline, CDR1 is SGHRS and CDR2 is YFSETQ. Germline trimming cut 4 bases from V and 5 bases from J; bases unmatched to any gene: 9. This CDR3 contains 14 residues. This CDR3 is CASSRDRESHEQYF. CDR3 coding DNA: TGCGCCAGCAGCCGCGACAGGGAGTCCCACGAGCAGTACTTC.

The chain joins TRBV19 to TRBJ2-7; D might be TRBD2 (5 bases). V shed 6 bases and J shed 0 bases, with 15 bases lying between them. The CDR3 sequence is 15 residues long. Germline V lookup: CDR1 LNHDA, CDR2 SQIVND (reference sequence). CDR3 in amino acids: CASRTLTGSSYEQYF. CDR3 sequence (DNA): TGTGCCAGTAGAACCCTGACGGGGAGCTCCTACGAGCAGTACTTC.

The chain is built from TRBV5-1 and TRBJ2-1; 8 bases map to TRBD2. Per germline, CDR1 SGHRS and CDR2 YFSETQ. The ends lost 1 base at V and 5 bases at J; junction bases unmatched: 5. The length of the CDR3 is 15 residues. CDR3 sequence reads: CASSLILAGNNEQFF. The CDR3 DNA is TGCGCCAGCAGCTTGATCTTAGCGGGGAACAATGAGCAGTTCTTC.

The chain couples TRBV4-2 to TRBJ1-2, with D perhaps matching TRBD1 (5 bases). Between the trimmed V and J ends, which lost 4 bases and 3 bases, there was a span of 15 bases. This CDR3 has 15 amino acids. The germline gives CDR1 LGHNA, CDR2 YNFKEQ. DNA for the CDR3: TGTGCCAGCAGCCCCTTGGGTGGGGGGGACTATGGCTACACCTTC. It translates to CASSPLGGGDYGYTF.

This clone was detected a few times. The chain links TRBV6-5 to TRBJ1-2; TRBD1 might be the D (5 bases). The CDR3 has 16 amino acids. From germline, CDR1 is MNHEY and CDR2 SVGAGI. The V gene lost 0 bases and the J gene lost 4 bases, with 15 bases spanning the gap. CDR3 sequence: CASSYSGVQGLYGYTF. The CDR3 nucleotides are TGTGCCAGCAGTTACTCGGGGGTTCAGGGACTCTATGGCTACACCTTC.

In this sample, this clone turned up a few times. The J gene is TRBJ2-1, the V gene TRBV6-1; TRBD2 aligns across 10 bases. CDR1 is MNHNS, CDR2 SASEGT, per germline. This CDR3 is 19 amino acids long. V shed 4 bases and J 4 bases; nucleotides not matched to a gene: 16. The CDR3 region has the DNA TGTGCCAGCAGTGGGATTAGCGGGGGGATCGCCCTCCGTTACAATGAGCAGTTCTTC. It yields the protein CASSGISGGIALRYNEQFF.

A word on this clone: This same CDR3 is encoded by further DNA sequences in the sample. The V and J genes are TRBV15 and TRBJ2-7; possible D gene TRBD2, 6 bases. Between the trimmed V and J ends, which lost 2 bases and 7 bases, there was a span of 18 bases. The germline V gene encodes CDR1 LNHNV and CDR2 YYDKDF (reference sequence). The CDR3 has 15 amino acids. The CDR3 reads CATSRSTSGTPEQYF. The CDR3 coding sequence is TGTGCCACCAGCAGATCCACCTCCGGGACTCCGGAGCAGTACTTC.

This clone was observed at least ten times. The J gene is TRBJ1-2, the V gene TRBV7-9; possible D gene TRBD1, 5 bases. The CDR3 totals 13 residues. Germline CDR1 is SEHNR and CDR2 is FQNEAQ (reference sequence). V was pared by 5 bases and J by 5 bases, with 12 bases between. The CDR3 reads CASSPDRIYGYTF. The DNA for the CDR3 is TGTGCCAGCAGCCCCGACAGAATTTATGGCTACACCTTC. The full variable domain, its missing parts supplied by reference TRBV7-9 and TRBJ1-2, is DTGVSQNPRHKITKRGQNVTFRCDPISEHNRLYWYRQTLGQGPEFLTYFQNEAQLEKSRLLSDRFSAERPKGSFSTLEIQRTEQGDSAMYLCASSPDRIYGYTFGSGTRLTVV.

This chain links TRBV5-1 with TRBJ2-4; 7 bases are a match to TRBD1. The CDR3 consists of 14 residues. CDR1 is SGHRS and CDR2 is YFSETQ in the germline V gene. The J segment lost 7 bases and the V segment lost 4 bases, leaving 8 bases of the junction unmatched. Here the CDR3 DNA reads TGCGCCAGCAGCCCCGGACAGGATTGGAACATTCAGTACTTC. It codes for CASSPGQDWNIQYF.

This clone was detected a few times. This sequence joins TRBV7-9 and TRBJ2-3; 8 nucleotides match TRBD1. CDR1 SEHNR and CDR2 FQNEAQ come from the germline V gene (reference sequence). The CDR3 sequence is 15 residues long. After removal of 6 bases from V and 1 base from J, the junction contained 6 bases not matched to a gene. CDR3 bases: TGTGCCAGCAGAATACGGACAGGGCGCACAGATACGCAGTATTTT. Amino acids: CASRIRTGRTDTQYF.

This clone was seen only a few times. The chain is built from TRBV6-6 and TRBJ1-6; D unresolved. This CDR3 has 15 amino acids. CDR1 and CDR2 from the germline V gene are MNHNY and SVGAGI (reference sequence). Deletions cut 5 bases from V and 4 bases from J, with 12 bases between. CDR3 residues: CASSLTGLYNSPLHF. CDR3 coding DNA: TGTGCCAGCAGTCTAACCGGGTTGTATAATTCACCCCTCCACTTT.

The rearrangement links TRBV6-5 to TRBJ2-5; 9 bases are a match to TRBD1. The CDR3 loop spans 13 amino acids. Trimming at V came to 6 bases and at J to 5 bases, leaving 4 bases not matched to a gene. Germline V gene sequence: CDR1 MNHEY, CDR2 SVGAGI. CDR3 in amino acids: CASSRDRAETQYF. CDR3 bases: TGTGCCAGCAGCAGGGACAGGGCTGAGACCCAGTACTTC.

A few counts support this clone. This chain links TRBV2 with TRBJ2-1; TRBD1 aligns across 7 bases. The V segment lost 6 bases and the J segment 5 bases; nucleotides outside the gene matches: 4. The CDR3 is 13 residues long. Looked up from germline, CDR1 is SNHLY and CDR2 is FYNNEI. This CDR3 reads CASRTGTDNEQFF. In nucleotides, the CDR3 is TGTGCCAGCAGGACCGGGACAGACAATGAGCAGTTCTTC.

This clone was counted a few times. The genes are TRBV5-1 and TRBJ2-7, with 11 bases lining up with TRBD2. Germline V gene sequence: CDR1 SGHRS, CDR2 YFSETQ. The CDR3 spans 15 residues. V was clipped by 0 bases and J by 3 bases; unmatched bases: 2. DNA of the CDR3: TGCGCCAGCAGCTTGGCGGGACTAGCGGACTACGAGCAGTACTTC. Translation: CASSLAGLADYEQYF. Full variable domain (missing parts from reference TRBV5-1 and TRBJ2-7): KAGVTQTPRYLIKTRGQQVTLSCSPISGHRSVSWYQQTPGQGLQFLFEYFSETQRNKGNFPGRFSGRQFSNSRSEMNVSTLELGDSALYLCASSLAGLADYEQYFGPGTRLTVT.

This clone occurred a few times. The V call is TRBV18, the J call TRBJ2-1; D is possibly TRBD1 (6 bases). CDR3 length: 16 amino acids. The V end lost 3 bases, the J end lost 10 bases, and 22 bases lay between the germline ends. Germline lookup yields CDR1 KGHSH and CDR2 LQKENI. The CDR3 DNA follows: TGTGCCAGCTCACCTCAGAGCTTATCAGGGGTTGGCGAGCAGTTCTTC. This encodes CASSPQSLSGVGEQFF.

The chain is built from TRBV5-4 and TRBJ2-7; 8 bases are shared with TRBD1. Germline CDR1 is SGHNT and CDR2 is YYREEE (reference sequence). V was pared by 0 bases and J by 0 bases, with 5 bases of the junction left unmatched. The CDR3 is 16 amino acids. CDR3 in amino acids: CASSLDVRGPSYEQYF. The DNA for the CDR3 is TGTGCCAGCAGCTTGGATGTCAGGGGGCCCTCCTACGAGCAGTACTTC.

The rearrangement uses TRBV5-1 and TRBJ2-1, with TRBD2 matching 9 bases. This CDR3 comprises 16 residues. Germline V gives CDR1 SGHRS, CDR2 YFSETQ. V was pared by 0 bases and J by 7 bases, with 8 bases of the junction left unmatched. The chain's CDR3 is CASSLGLAVRSNEQFF. CDR3 nucleotide sequence: TGCGCCAGCAGCTTGGGACTAGCGGTAAGATCGAATGAGCAGTTCTTC.